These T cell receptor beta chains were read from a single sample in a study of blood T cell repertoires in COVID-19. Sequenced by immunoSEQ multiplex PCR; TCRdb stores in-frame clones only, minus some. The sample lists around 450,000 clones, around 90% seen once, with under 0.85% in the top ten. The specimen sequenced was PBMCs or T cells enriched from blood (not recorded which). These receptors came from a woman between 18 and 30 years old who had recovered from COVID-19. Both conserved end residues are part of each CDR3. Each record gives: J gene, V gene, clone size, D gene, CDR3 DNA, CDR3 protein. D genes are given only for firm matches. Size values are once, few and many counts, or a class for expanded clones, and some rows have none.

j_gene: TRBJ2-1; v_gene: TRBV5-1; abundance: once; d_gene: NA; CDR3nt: TGCGCCACCCGCCCTAGGGAGAGCTCCTACAATGAGCAGTTCTTC; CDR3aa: CATRPRESSYNEQFF
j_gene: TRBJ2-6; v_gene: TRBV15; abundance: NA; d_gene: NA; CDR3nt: TGTGCCACCAGCAGAGCAGGGGTGGTTGGGGCCAACGTCCTGACTTTC; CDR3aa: CATSRAGVVGANVLTF
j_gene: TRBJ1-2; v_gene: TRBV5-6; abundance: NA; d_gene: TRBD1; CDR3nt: TGTGCCAGCAGCACCTCCGGACAGGCCGTGGACTATGGCTACACCTTC; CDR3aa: CASSTSGQAVDYGYTF
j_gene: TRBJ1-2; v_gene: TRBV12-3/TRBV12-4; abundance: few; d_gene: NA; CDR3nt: TGTGCCAGCAGTTCTACAGATAACTATGGCTACACCTTC; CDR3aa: CASSSTDNYGYTF
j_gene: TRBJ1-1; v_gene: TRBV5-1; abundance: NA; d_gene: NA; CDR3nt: TGCGCCAGCAGCTTGGGTTTCGACACTGAAGCTTTCTTT; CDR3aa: CASSLGFDTEAFF
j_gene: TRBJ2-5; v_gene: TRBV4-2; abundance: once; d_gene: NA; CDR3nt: TGTGCCAGCAGCCAAGGGGTTCTAGCCAGCGGAGAGACCCAGTACTTC; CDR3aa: CASSQGVLASGETQYF
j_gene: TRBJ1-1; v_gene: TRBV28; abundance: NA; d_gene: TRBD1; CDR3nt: TGTGCCAGCAGTCGAACAGGGGGCGAAGGGAACACTGAAGCTTTCTTT; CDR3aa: CASSRTGGEGNTEAFF
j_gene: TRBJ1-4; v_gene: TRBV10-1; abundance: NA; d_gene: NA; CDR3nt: TGCGCCAGTCGACAGAACAGGATTAGGGGTGAAAAACTGTTTTTT; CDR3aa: CASRQNRIRGEKLFF
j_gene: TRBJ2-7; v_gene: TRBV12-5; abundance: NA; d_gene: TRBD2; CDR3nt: TGTGCTAGTGGTTTGGTACTTACTAGCGGGGGGGCCTACGAGCAGTACTTC; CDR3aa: CASGLVLTSGGAYEQYF
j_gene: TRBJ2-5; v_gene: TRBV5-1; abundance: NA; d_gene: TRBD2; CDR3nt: TGCGCCAGCAGCTTAACCGGGACTAGCGGGGGGGCCGAGCGAATTAACTCGGAGACCCAGTACTTC; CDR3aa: CASSLTGTSGGAERINSETQYF
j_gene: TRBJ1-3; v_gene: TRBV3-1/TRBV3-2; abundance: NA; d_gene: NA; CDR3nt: TGTGCCAGCAGCCAGGGGTGGGGAGACTCTGGAAACACCATATATTTT; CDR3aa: CASSQGWGDSGNTIYF
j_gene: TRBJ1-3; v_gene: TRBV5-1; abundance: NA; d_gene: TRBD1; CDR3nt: TGCGCCAGCAGCTTGGAGACAGGGCACGCCGAATTTGGAAACACCATATATTTT; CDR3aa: CASSLETGHAEFGNTIYF
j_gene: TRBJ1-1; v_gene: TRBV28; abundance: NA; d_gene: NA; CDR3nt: TGTGCCAGCAGTTTCGGGCCCGGGGGAGACACTGAAGCTTTCTTT; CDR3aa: CASSFGPGGDTEAFF
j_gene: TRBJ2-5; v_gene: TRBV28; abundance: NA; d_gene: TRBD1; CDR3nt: TGTGCCAGCAGTTCCGGGACAGAAGAGACCCAGTACTTC; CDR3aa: CASSSGTEETQYF
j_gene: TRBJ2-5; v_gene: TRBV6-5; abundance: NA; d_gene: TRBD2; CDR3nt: TGTGCCAGCAGCCCACGCCAAGCGGGGGCTGAGACCCAGTACTTC; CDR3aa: CASSPRQAGAETQYF
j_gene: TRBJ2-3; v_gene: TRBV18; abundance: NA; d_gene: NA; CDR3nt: TGTGCCAGCTCACCATCGGGGGTGACAGATACGCAGTATTTT; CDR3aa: CASSPSGVTDTQYF
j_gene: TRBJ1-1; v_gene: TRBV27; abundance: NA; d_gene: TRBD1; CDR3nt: TGTGCCAGCAGTTTATCGACAGGGAGTCCGCGTAACACTGAAGCTTTCTTT; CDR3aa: CASSLSTGSPRNTEAFF
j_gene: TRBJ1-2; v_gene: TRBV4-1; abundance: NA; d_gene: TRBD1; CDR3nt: TGCGCCAGCAGTCGTCCGGGAACAGGGGGCTTTAACTATGGCTACACCTTC; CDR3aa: CASSRPGTGGFNYGYTF
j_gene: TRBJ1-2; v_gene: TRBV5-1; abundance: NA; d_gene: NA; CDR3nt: TGCGCCAGCAGCTCTCTCCAGGGAGGCTACACCTTC; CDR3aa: CASSSLQGGYTF
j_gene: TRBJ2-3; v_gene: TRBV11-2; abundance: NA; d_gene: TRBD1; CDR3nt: TGTGCCAGCAGCTTAGGACTACAGGGGTTCGCAGATACGCAGTATTTT; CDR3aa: CASSLGLQGFADTQYF
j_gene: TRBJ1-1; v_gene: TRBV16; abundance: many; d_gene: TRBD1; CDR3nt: TGTGCCAGCAGCCTCACAGGGGAAAACACTGAAGCTTTCTTT; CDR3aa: CASSLTGENTEAFF
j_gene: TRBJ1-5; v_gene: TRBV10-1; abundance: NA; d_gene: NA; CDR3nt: TGCGCCAGTGTCAGGGGCGAGCCCCAGCATTTT; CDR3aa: CASVRGEPQHF
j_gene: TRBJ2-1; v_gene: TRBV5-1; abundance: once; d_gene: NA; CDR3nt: TGCGCCAGCAGCTTGGCCCCCCAGCAGGGCAGTGAGCAGTTCTTC; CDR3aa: CASSLAPQQGSEQFF
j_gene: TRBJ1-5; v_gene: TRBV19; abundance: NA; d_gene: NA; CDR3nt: TGTGCCAGTAGTATAGGCTTCGGGTTAAATCAGCCCCAGCATTTT; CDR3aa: CASSIGFGLNQPQHF
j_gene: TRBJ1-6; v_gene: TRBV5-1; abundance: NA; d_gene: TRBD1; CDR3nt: TGCGCCAGCAGCTTGGGACAGGGTGAGTCACCCCTCCACTTT; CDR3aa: CASSLGQGESPLHF
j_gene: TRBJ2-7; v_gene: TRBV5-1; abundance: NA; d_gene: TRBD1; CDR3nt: TGCGCCAGCAGCTGGGGGGGACAGGGTACCTACGAGCAGTACTTC; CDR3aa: CASSWGGQGTYEQYF
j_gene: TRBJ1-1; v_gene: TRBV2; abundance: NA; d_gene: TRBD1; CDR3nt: TGTGCCAGCAGTGAAGCTTTACAGGGGGCTACGGGGAACACTGAAGCTTTCTTT; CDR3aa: CASSEALQGATGNTEAFF
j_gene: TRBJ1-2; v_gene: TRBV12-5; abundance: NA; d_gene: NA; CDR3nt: TGTGCTAGTGGTTTGCCCTCGACTCTAGGCTATGGCTACACCTTC; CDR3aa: CASGLPSTLGYGYTF
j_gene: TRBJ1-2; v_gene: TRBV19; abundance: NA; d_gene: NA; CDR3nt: TGTGCCAGTAGTATAGGAGGAACTAACCTGGAAATCTATGGCTACACCTTC; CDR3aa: CASSIGGTNLEIYGYTF
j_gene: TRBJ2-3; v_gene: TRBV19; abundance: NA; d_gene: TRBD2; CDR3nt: TGTGCCAGTAACGGCGGGGGGGCGGATACGCAGTATTTT; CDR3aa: CASNGGGADTQYF
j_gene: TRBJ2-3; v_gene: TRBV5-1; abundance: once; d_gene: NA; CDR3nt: TGCGCCAGCAGCCCGGGGGAAGATACGCAGTATTTT; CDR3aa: CASSPGEDTQYF
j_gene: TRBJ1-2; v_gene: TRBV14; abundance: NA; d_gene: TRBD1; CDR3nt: TGTGCCAGCAGCCGATCCCGGGACAGGGAATTGGACTATGGCTACACCTTC; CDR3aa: CASSRSRDRELDYGYTF
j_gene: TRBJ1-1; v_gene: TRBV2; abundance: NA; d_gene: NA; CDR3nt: TGTGCCAGCAGTTTGACACCTGAAGCTTTCTTT; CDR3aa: CASSLTPEAFF
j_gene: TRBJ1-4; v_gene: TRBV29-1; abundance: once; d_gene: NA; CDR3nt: TGCAGCGTACGCGGAGGACCTAATGAAAAACTGTTTTTT; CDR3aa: CSVRGGPNEKLFF
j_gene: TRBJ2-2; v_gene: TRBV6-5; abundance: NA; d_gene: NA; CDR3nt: TGTGCCAGCAACCTCGAGCGGTCCAGGGAGCTGTTTTTT; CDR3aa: CASNLERSRELFF
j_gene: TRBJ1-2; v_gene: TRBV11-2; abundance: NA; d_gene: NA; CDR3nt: TGTGCCAGCAGCCCGAGCGGGGGCGTCTATGGCTACACCTTC; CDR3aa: CASSPSGGVYGYTF
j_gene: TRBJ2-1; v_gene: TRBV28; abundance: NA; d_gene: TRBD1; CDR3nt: TGTGCCAGCAGTCTTACAGGGGTAAGCTCCTACAATGAGCAGTTCTTC; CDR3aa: CASSLTGVSSYNEQFF
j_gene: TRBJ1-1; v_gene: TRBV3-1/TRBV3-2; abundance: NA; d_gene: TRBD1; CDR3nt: TGTGCCAGCAGCCAAACCGAAACAGGGGGCACTGAAGCTTTCTTT; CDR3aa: CASSQTETGGTEAFF
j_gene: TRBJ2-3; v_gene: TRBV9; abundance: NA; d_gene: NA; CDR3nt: TGTGCCAGCAGCGTAAGGGGCTACGACACAGATACGCAGTATTTT; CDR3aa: CASSVRGYDTDTQYF
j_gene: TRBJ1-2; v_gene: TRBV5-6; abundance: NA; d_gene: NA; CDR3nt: TGTGCCAGCAGCTTGTTCTGGGAGTACACCTTC; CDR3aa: CASSLFWEYTF
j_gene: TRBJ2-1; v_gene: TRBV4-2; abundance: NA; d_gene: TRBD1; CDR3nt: TGTGCCAGCAGCCAAGATCCCCCGGGACAGCCTTACTACAATGAGCAGTTCTTC; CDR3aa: CASSQDPPGQPYYNEQFF
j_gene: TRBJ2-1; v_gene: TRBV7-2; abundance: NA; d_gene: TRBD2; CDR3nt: TGTGCCAGCAGCATCTCTAGCGGGGGCCAGGGCTATGAGCAGTTCTTC; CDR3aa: CASSISSGGQGYEQFF